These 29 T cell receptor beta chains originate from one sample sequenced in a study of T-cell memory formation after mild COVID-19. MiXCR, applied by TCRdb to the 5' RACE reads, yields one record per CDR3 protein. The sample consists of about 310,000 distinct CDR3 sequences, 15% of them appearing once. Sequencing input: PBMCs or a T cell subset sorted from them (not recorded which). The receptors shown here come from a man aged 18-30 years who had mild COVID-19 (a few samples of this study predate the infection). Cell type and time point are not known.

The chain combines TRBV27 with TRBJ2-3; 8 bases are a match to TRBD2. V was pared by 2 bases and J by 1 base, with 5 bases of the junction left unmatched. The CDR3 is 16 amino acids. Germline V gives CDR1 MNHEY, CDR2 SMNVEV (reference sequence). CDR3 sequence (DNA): TGTGCCAGCAGTTTACTAAGCGGGGGCGGCACAGATACGCAGTATTTT. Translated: CASSLLSGGGTDTQYF.

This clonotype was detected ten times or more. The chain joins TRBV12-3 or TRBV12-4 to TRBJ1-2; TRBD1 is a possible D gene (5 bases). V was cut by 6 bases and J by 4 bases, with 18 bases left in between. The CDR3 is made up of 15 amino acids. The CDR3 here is CASSSMQGDAYGYTF. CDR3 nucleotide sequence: TGTGCCAGCAGCTCCATGCAGGGTGACGCCTATGGCTACACCTTC.

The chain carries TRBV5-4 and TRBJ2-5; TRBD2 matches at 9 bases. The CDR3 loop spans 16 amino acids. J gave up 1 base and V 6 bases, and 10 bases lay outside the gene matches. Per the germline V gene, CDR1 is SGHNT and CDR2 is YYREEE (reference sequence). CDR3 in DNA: TGTGCCAGCACTCCGGGACTAGCAGAAACCCAAGAGACCCAGTACTTC. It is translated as CASTPGLAETQETQYF.

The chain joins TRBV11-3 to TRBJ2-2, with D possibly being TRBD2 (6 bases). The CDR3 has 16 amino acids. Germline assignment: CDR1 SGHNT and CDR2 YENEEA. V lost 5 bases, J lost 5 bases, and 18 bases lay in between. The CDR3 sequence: CASSPSWPGDTGELFF. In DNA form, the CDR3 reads TGTGCCAGCAGCCCTAGTTGGCCGGGGGATACCGGGGAGCTGTTTTTT.

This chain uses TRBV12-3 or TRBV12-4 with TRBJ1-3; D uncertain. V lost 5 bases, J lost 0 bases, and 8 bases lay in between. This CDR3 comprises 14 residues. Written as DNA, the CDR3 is TGTGCCAGCAGTACGTGGGACTCTGGAAACACCATATATTTT. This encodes CASSTWDSGNTIYF.

The CDR3 sequence: CSARDRGTEAFF. CDR3 nucleotides: TGCAGTGCTAGAGATCGAGGCACTGAAGCTTTCTTT. This chain links TRBV20-1 with TRBJ1-1; D is unclear. CDR1 and CDR2 from the germline V gene are DFQATT and SNEGSKA (reference sequence). With 0 bases removed from V and 4 bases from J, the gap between germline ends came to 6 bases. There are 12 residues in the CDR3.

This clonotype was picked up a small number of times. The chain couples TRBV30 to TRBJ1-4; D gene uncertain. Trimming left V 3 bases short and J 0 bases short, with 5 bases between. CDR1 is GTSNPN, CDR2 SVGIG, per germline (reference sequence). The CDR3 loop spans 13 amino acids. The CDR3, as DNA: TGTGCCTGGAGGGGAGCAACTAATGAAAAACTGTTTTTT. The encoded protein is CAWRGATNEKLFF.

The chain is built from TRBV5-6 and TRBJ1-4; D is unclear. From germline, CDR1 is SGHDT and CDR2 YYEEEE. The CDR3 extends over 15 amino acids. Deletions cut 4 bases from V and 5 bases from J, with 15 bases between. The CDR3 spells CASSSPDAGNEKLFF. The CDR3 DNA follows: TGTGCCAGCAGCAGCCCTGACGCGGGAAATGAAAAACTGTTTTTT.

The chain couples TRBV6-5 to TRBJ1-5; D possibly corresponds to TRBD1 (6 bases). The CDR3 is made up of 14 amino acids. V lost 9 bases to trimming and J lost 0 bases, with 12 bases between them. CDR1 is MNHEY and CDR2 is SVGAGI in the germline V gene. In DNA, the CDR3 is TGTGCCAGTGGAACAGGGAGTAGCAATCAGCCCCAGCATTTT. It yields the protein CASGTGSSNQPQHF.

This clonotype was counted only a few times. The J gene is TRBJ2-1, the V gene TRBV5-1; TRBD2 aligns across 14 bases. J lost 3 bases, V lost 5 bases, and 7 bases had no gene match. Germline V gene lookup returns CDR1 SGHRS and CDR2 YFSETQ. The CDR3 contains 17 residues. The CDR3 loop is CASSSGLAGALYNEQFF. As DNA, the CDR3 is TGCGCCAGCAGTTCGGGACTAGCGGGGGCTCTCTACAATGAGCAGTTCTTC.

In DNA form, the CDR3 reads TGCGCCAGCAGCGCCGGGACGGCAGGCTACGAGCAGTACGTC. Amino acid sequence: CASSAGTAGYEQYV. The chain employs TRBV5-1 and TRBJ2-7; possibly TRBD1 or TRBD2 for D (5 bases each). Germline CDR1 SGHRS, CDR2 YFSETQ. Trimming left V 4 bases short and J 3 bases short, with 14 bases between. The CDR3 runs 14 residues.

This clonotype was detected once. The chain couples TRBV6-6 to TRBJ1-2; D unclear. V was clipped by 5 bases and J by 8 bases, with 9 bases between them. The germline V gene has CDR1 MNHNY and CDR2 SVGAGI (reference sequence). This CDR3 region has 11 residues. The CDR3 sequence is CASSTQVGYTF. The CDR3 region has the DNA TGTGCCAGCAGTACTCAGGTGGGCTACACCTTC.

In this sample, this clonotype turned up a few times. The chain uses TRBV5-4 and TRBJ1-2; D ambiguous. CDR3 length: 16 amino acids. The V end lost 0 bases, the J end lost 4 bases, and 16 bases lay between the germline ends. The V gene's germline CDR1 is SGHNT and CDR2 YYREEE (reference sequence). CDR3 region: CASSLEAALSVYGYTF. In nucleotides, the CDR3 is TGTGCCAGCAGCTTGGAGGCAGCTCTCAGCGTCTATGGCTACACCTTC.

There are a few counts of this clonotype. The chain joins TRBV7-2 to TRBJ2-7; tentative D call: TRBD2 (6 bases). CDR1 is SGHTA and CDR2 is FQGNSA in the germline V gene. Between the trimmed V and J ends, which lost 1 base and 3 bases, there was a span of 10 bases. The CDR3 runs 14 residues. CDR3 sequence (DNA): TGTGCCAGCAGCTTAGAAAGGGGAGGCTACGAGCAGTACTTC. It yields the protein CASSLERGGYEQYF. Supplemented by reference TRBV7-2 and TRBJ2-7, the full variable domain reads GAGVSQSPSNKVTEKGKDVELRCDPISGHTALYWYRQSLGQGLEFLIYFQGNSAPDKSGLPSDRFSAERTGGSVSTLTIQRTQQEDSAVYLCASSLERGGYEQYFGPGTRLTVT.

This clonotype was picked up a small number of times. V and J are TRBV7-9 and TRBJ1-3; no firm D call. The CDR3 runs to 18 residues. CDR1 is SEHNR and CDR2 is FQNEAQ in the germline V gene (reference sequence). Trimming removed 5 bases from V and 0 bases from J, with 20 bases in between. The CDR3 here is CASSPHRWAGPSGNTIYF. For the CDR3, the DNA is TGTGCCAGCAGCCCACACCGATGGGCAGGACCCTCTGGAAACACCATATATTTT.

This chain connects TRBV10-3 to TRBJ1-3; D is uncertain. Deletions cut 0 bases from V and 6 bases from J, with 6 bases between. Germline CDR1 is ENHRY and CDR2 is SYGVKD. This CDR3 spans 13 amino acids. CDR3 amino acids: CAISESISNTIYF. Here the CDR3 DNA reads TGTGCCATCAGTGAGTCGATTTCAAACACCATATATTTT.

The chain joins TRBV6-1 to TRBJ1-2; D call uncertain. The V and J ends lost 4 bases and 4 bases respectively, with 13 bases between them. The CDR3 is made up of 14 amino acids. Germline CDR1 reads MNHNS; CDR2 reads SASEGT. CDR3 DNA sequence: TGTGCCAGCAGTGGCGGTTTGGGGAGCTATGGCTACACCTTC. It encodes CASSGGLGSYGYTF.

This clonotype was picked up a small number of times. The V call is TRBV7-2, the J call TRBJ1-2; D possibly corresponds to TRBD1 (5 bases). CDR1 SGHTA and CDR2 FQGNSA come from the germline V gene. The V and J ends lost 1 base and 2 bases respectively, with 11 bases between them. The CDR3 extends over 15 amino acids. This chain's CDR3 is CASSLGQGGNYGYTF. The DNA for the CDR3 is TGTGCCAGCAGCTTAGGCCAGGGAGGGAACTATGGCTACACCTTC. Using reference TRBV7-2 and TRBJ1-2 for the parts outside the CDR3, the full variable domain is GAGVSQSPSNKVTEKGKDVELRCDPISGHTALYWYRQSLGQGLEFLIYFQGNSAPDKSGLPSDRFSAERTGGSVSTLTIQRTQQEDSAVYLCASSLGQGGNYGYTFGSGTRLTVV.

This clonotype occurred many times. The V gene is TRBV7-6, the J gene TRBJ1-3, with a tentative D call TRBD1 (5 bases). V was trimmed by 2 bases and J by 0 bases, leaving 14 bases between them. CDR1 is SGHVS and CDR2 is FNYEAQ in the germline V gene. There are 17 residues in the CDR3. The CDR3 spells CASSLSGTPSSGNTIYF. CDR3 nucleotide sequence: TGTGCCAGCAGCTTATCCGGGACGCCGAGCTCTGGAAACACCATATATTTT.

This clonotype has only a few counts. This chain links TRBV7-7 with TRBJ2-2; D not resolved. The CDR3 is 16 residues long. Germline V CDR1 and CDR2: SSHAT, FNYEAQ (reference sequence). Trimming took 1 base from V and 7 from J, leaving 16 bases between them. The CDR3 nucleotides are TGTGCCAGCAGCTTAGGAGCTAACGCTAGAGGCGGGGAGCTGTTTTTT. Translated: CASSLGANARGGELFF.

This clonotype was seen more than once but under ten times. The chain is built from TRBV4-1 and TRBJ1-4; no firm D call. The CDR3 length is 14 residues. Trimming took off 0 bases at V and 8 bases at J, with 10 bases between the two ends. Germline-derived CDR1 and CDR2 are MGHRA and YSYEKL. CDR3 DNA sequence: TGCGCCAGCAGCCAAGAAACGGATGGGGAAAAACTGTTTTTT. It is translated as CASSQETDGEKLFF.

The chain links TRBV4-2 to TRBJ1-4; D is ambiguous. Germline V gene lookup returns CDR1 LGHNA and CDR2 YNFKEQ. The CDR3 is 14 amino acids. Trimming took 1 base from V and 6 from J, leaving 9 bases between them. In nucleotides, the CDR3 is TGTGCCAGCAGCCAAGTGACGGGTTATGAAAAACTGTTTTTT. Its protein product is CASSQVTGYEKLFF.

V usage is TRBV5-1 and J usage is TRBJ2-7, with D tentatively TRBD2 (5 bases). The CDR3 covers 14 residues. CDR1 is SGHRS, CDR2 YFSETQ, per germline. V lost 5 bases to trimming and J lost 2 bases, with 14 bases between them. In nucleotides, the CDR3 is TGCGCCAGCAGTCTCGGGATAGAAGCCTACGAGCAGTACGTC. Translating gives CASSLGIEAYEQYV.

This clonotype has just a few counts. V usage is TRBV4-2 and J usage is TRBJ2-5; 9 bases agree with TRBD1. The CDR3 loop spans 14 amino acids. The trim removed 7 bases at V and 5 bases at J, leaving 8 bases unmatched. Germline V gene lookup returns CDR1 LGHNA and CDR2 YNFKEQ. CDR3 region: CASNDPGQGETQYF. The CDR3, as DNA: TGTGCCAGCAACGACCCGGGACAGGGCGAGACCCAGTACTTC.

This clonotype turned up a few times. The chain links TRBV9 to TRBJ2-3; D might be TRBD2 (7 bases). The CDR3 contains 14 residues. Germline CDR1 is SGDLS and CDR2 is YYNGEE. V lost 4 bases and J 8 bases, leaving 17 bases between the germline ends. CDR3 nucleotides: TGTGCCAGCAGCTCTCTTCGAGGGGGGGGTACGCAGTATTTT. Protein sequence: CASSSLRGGGTQYF.

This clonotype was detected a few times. The CDR3 DNA reads TGCAGCGTTGTAGGTGGTGAGCAGTTCTTC. The encoded protein is CSVVGGEQFF. The gene calls are TRBV29-1 and TRBJ2-1, with no clear D. Germline V lookup: CDR1 SQVTM, CDR2 ANQGSEA. The CDR3 totals 10 residues. V dropped 4 bases and J dropped 9 bases, with 7 bases sitting between them.

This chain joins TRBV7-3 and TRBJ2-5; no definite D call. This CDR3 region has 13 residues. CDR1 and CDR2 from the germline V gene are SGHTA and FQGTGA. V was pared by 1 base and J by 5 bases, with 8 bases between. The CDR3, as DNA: TGTGCCAGCAGCTTAAACGTTGGGGAGACCCAGTACTTC. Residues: CASSLNVGETQYF.

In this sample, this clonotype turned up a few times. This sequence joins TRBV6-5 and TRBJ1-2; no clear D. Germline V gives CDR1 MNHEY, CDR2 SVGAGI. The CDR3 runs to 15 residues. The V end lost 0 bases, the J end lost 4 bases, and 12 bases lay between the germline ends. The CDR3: CASSYSGTMGYGYTF. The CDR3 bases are TGTGCCAGCAGTTACTCTGGTACTATGGGCTATGGCTACACCTTC.

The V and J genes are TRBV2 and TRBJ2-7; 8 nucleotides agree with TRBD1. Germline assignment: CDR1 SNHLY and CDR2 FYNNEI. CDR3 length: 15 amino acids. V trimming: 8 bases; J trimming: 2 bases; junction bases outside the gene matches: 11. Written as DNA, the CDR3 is TGTGCCAGCTATGTAGGCCAGGGGGCTCCCTACGAGCAGTACTTC. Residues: CASYVGQGAPYEQYF. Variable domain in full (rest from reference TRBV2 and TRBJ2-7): EPEVTQTPSHQVTQMGQEVILRCVPISNHLYFYWYRQILGQKVEFLVSFYNNEISEKSEIFDDQFSVERPDGSNFTLKIRSTKLEDSAMYFCASYVGQGAPYEQYFGPGTRLTVT.